This TCR beta chain was obtained from a study of blood T cell repertoires in COVID-19. Study background: Some COVID-19 samples were acute and others convalescent; all came from the United States, Italy and Spain.

V was shortened by 4 bases and J by 0 bases, with 17 bases between the two germline ends. The length of the CDR3 is 16 residues. Germline V CDR1 and CDR2: SQVTM, ANQGSEA. As originally analysed: Amplifying reference gene primers gave estimates of nucleated cell counts. TCRdb keeps only in-frame clones here, not all; method: immunoSEQ multiplex PCR. From that table come the V and J calls and clone size; the DNA was used to work out D and trimming. The repertoire has 220,000 or so clones, around nine tenths of them found once; the top ten carry 0.65% to 0.85%. This chain links TRBV29-1 with TRBJ2-3, with D perhaps TRBD1 (6 bases). The sequencing sample was made of peripheral blood. The receptor was derived from a man aged 55 to 70 with COVID-19, enrolled during active disease. The CDR3 region has the DNA TGCAGCGTTGGGGGGACATCAGCCGCTAGCACAGATACGCAGTATTTT. It is translated as CSVGGTSAASTDTQYF.